The 14 T cell receptor beta chains listed next were all sequenced from one sample in a study of OX40 agonist ivuxolimab in advanced cancers. Sequenced by immunoSEQ multiplex PCR; TCRdb stores in-frame clones only, minus some. Found here are around 69,000 clones, around 83% of them singletons; the top ten hold around 1.5%. The specimen comprised CD4+ or CD8+ T cells sorted from blood, sampled in a trial of the OX40 agonist ivuxolimab. The source of these receptors is an adult with an advanced solid tumor such as melanoma, head and neck, liver or kidney cancer.

Only a few counts were recorded for this clone. Mismatch with germline at one junction end may stem from a read error. The gene calls are TRBV28 and TRBJ2-7; D is unresolved. The CDR3 contains 13 residues. Per the germline V gene, CDR1 is MDHEN and CDR2 is SYDVKM. The CDR3 loop is CASSENPDQPNDF. The CDR3 coding sequence is TGTGCCAGCAGTGAGAACCCGGACCAGCCCAATGACTTC.

The chain carries TRBV5-1 and TRBJ2-5; tentatively, D is TRBD1 (5 bases). This CDR3 comprises 15 residues. With 2 bases removed from V and 1 base from J, the gap between germline ends came to 12 bases. Looked up from germline, CDR1 is SGHRS and CDR2 is YFSETQ. The CDR3 sequence is CASSFQGLGQETQYF. The CDR3 region has the DNA TGCGCCAGCAGCTTTCAGGGTTTGGGCCAAGAGACCCAGTACTTC.

This rearrangement joins TRBV29-1 to TRBJ2-1; either TRBD1 or TRBD2 may supply D (6 bases each). The CDR3 consists of 11 residues. Germline CDR1 reads SQVTM; CDR2 reads ANQGSEA. Trimming removed 6 bases from V and 8 bases from J, with 11 bases in between. As DNA, the CDR3 is TGCAGCGTCGGGGGCCGATATGAGCAGTTCTTC. Amino acids: CSVGGRYEQFF.

This chain uses TRBV27 with TRBJ2-1; possibly TRBD2 for D (5 bases). V shed 5 bases and J shed 7 bases, with 21 bases lying between them. The CDR3 totals 16 residues. Germline values: CDR1 MNHEY, CDR2 SMNVEV (reference sequence). In DNA form, the CDR3 reads TGTGCCAGCAGTCCCTTGGCGCGAGGGAGTACGAATGAGCAGTTCTTC. Residues: CASSPLARGSTNEQFF.

The chain recombines TRBV19 with TRBJ1-2; D is undetermined. V was shortened by 3 bases and J by 4 bases, with 15 bases between the two germline ends. There are 15 residues in the CDR3. The germline gives CDR1 LNHDA, CDR2 SQIVND (reference sequence). CDR3 DNA sequence: TGTGCCAGTAGTATCGTCGGCGGAAGCCTCTATGGCTACACCTTC. Its protein product is CASSIVGGSLYGYTF.

This chain uses TRBV7-2 with TRBJ2-2; 12 positions match TRBD2. Germline trimming cut 4 bases from V and 0 bases from J; bases unmatched to any gene: 6. There are 18 residues in the CDR3. CDR1 is SGHTA and CDR2 is FQGNSA in the germline V gene. This CDR3 reads CASSSPTSGRSNTGELFF. CDR3 sequence (DNA): TGTGCCAGCAGCTCCCCAACTAGCGGGAGGTCGAACACCGGGGAGCTGTTTTTT.

The chain uses TRBV28 and TRBJ1-1; a weak D match, TRBD1 (5 bases). Deletions cut 6 bases from V and 1 base from J, with 12 bases between. The CDR3 length is 14 residues. Germline assignment: CDR1 MDHEN and CDR2 SYDVKM. The CDR3 nucleotides read TGTGCCAGCAGCGCCGGGGGATCGAACACTGAAGCTTTCTTT. Encoded protein: CASSAGGSNTEAFF. Full variable domain (outside the CDR3, taken from reference TRBV28 and TRBJ1-1): DVKVTQSSRYLVKRTGEKVFLECVQDMDHENMFWYRQDPGLGLRLIYFSYDVKMKEKGDIPEGYSVSREKKERFSLILESASTNQTSMYLCASSAGGSNTEAFFGQGTRLTVV.

The CDR3 loop reads CASSSQPGGPLFF. CDR3 DNA sequence: TGTGCCAGCAGCTCACAACCAGGAGGACCACTGTTTTTT. The rearrangement uses TRBV7-9 and TRBJ1-4; D is ambiguous. The CDR3 has 13 amino acids. Trimming shortened V by 4 bases and J by 13 bases, and 16 bases separated the two germline ends. Germline V gives CDR1 SEHNR, CDR2 FQNEAQ (reference sequence).

The chain has TRBV7-2 and TRBJ2-7, with 9 bases fitting TRBD2. Germline CDR1 is SGHTA and CDR2 is FQGNSA. The CDR3 covers 15 residues. J gave up 6 bases and V 2 bases, and 8 bases lay outside the gene matches. CDR3 nucleotide sequence: TGTGCCAGCAGCTTAACGGTAGCGGGAGTACCCGAGCAGTACTTC. Amino acid sequence: CASSLTVAGVPEQYF.

This clone showed up just a few times. This rearrangement joins TRBV5-1 to TRBJ2-1; D possibly uses TRBD1 or TRBD2 (5 bases each). The CDR3 extends over 14 amino acids. V dropped 1 base and J dropped 6 bases, with 11 bases sitting between them. Germline values: CDR1 SGHRS, CDR2 YFSETQ. CDR3 region: CASSLYQGANEQFF. Written as DNA, the CDR3 is TGCGCCAGCAGCTTGTATCAGGGAGCCAATGAGCAGTTCTTC.

The rearrangement joins TRBV5-1 to TRBJ2-3; 8 bases match TRBD2. The CDR3 has 15 amino acids. Trimming cost V 8 bases and J 2 bases; bases outside gene matches: 10. The germline V gene has CDR1 SGHRS and CDR2 YFSETQ. The DNA for the CDR3 is TGCGCCAGGGGGGAGCGGGAGACGAACACAGATACGCAGTATTTT. Translated, it gives CARGERETNTDTQYF.

The chain joins TRBV28 to TRBJ2-4, with 10 nucleotides matching TRBD1. V trimming: 3 bases; J trimming: 0 bases; junction bases outside the gene matches: 11. The CDR3 sequence is 19 residues long. Germline CDR1 MDHEN, CDR2 SYDVKM. The CDR3 nucleotides are TGTGCCAGCAGTTTTTACCCGGGACAGGGGAACCTAGCCAAAAACATTCAGTACTTC. It translates to CASSFYPGQGNLAKNIQYF.

This chain joins TRBV7-9 and TRBJ2-1, with 15 bases matching TRBD2. Germline CDR1 SEHNR, CDR2 FQNEAQ (reference sequence). With 5 bases clipped from V and 7 bases from J, the junction kept 12 bases outside the gene matches. The CDR3 covers 18 residues. This chain's CDR3 is CASSPGLAGGPEANEQFF. CDR3 DNA: TGTGCCAGCAGCCCAGGACTAGCGGGAGGGCCCGAGGCGAATGAGCAGTTCTTC. Complete variable domain (other parts from reference TRBV7-9 and TRBJ2-1): DTGVSQNPRHKITKRGQNVTFRCDPISEHNRLYWYRQTLGQGPEFLTYFQNEAQLEKSRLLSDRFSAERPKGSFSTLEIQRTEQGDSAMYLCASSPGLAGGPEANEQFFGPGTRLTVL.

In its sample, this clone was seen a few times. The chain has TRBV29-1 and TRBJ2-2, with D perhaps TRBD2 (5 bases). This CDR3 is built from 14 residues. Trimming left V 1 base short and J 6 bases short, with 12 bases between. Germline values: CDR1 SQVTM, CDR2 ANQGSEA. The CDR3 reads CSVEVSAMSGELFF. CDR3 DNA sequence: TGCAGCGTTGAAGTTAGCGCCATGTCCGGGGAGCTGTTTTTT.